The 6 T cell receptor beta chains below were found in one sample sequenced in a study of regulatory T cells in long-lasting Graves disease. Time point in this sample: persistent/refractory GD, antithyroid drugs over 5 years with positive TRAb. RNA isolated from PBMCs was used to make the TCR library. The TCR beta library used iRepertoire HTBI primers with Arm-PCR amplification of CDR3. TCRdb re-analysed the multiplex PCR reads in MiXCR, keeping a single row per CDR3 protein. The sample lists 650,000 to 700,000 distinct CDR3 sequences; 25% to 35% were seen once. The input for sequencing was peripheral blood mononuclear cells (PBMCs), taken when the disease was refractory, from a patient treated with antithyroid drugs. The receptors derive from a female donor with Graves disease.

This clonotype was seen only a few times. This chain's CDR3 is CAWMTGSNGYTF. The CDR3 DNA sequence: TGTGCCTGGATGACAGGCTCGAATGGCTACACCTTC. V usage is TRBV30 and J usage is TRBJ1-2; D possibly corresponds to TRBD1 (6 bases). Germline V gene lookup returns CDR1 GTSNPN and CDR2 SVGIG (reference sequence). V was cut by 4 bases and J by 6 bases, with 12 bases left in between. The CDR3 runs 12 residues.

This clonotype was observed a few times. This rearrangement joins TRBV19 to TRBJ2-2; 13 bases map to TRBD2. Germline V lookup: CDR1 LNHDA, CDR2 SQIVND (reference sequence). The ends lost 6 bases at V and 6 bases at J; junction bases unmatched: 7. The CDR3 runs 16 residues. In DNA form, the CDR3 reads TGTGCCAGTAGCATACTAGCGGGAGGGCCATCCGGGGAGCTGTTTTTT. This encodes CASSILAGGPSGELFF.

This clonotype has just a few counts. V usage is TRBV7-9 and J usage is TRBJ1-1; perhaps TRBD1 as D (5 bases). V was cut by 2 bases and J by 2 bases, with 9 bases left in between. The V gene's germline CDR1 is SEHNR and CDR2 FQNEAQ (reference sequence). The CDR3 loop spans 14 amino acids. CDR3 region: CASSLIGQNTEAFF. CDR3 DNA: TGTGCCAGCAGCTTAATCGGACAAAACACTGAAGCTTTCTTT.

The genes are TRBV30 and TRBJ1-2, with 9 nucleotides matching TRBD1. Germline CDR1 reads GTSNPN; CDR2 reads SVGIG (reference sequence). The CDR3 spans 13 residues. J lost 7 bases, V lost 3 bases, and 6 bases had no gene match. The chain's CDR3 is CAWRRTGGGGYTF. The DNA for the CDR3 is TGTGCCTGGAGAAGAACAGGGGGCGGTGGCTACACCTTC. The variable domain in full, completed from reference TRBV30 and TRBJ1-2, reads SQTIHQWPATLVQPVGSPLSLECTVEGTSNPNLYWYRQAAGRGLQLLFYSVGIGQISSEVPQNLSASRPQDRQFILSSKKLLLSDSGFYLCAWRRTGGGGYTFGSGTRLTVV.

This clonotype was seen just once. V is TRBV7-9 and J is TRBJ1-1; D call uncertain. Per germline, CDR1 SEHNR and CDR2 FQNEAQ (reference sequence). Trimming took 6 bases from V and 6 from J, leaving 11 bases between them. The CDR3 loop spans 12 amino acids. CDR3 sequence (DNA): TGTGCCAGCAGTACGGGATTACCTGAAGCTTTCTTT. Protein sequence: CASSTGLPEAFF. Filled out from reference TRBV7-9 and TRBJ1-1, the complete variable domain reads DTGVSQNPRHKITKRGQNVTFRCDPISEHNRLYWYRQTLGQGPEFLTYFQNEAQLEKSRLLSDRFSAERPKGSFSTLEIQRTEQGDSAMYLCASSTGLPEAFFGQGTRLTVV.

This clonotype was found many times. The CDR3 reads CATSRDTLDGYTF. The CDR3 DNA sequence: TGTGCCACCAGCAGAGATACCTTAGACGGCTACACCTTC. The chain joins TRBV15 to TRBJ1-2; no definite D call. From germline, CDR1 is LNHNV and CDR2 YYDKDF (reference sequence). Trimming removed 0 bases at V and 8 bases at J, with 10 bases between. This CDR3 is 13 amino acids long. Complete variable domain (other parts from reference TRBV15 and TRBJ1-2): DAMVIQNPRYQVTQFGKPVTLSCSQTLNHNVMYWYQQKSSQAPKLLFHYYDKDFNNEADTPDNFQSRRPNTSFCFLDIRSPGLGDTAMYLCATSRDTLDGYTFGSGTRLTVV.